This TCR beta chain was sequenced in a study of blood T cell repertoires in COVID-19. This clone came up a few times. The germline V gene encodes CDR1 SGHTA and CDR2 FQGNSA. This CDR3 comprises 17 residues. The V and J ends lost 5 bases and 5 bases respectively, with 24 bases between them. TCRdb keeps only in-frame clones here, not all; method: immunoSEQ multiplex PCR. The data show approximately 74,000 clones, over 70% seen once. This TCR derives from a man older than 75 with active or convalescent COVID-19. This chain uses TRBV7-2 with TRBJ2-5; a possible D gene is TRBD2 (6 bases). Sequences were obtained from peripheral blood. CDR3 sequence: CASSPGDSGNPRETQYF. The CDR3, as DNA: TGTGCCAGCAGCCCGGGTGATAGCGGCAACCCCAGGGAGACCCAGTACTTC.